The 21 T cell receptor beta chains below all came from one sample that was sequenced in a study of Graves' ophthalmopathy and Graves' hyperthyroidism. Amplification of TCR beta CDR3 regions used RNA transcripts. RT-PCR with HTBI primers came first, then second-round multiplex PCR. One entry per CDR3 protein, called by TCRdb with MiXCR from the multiplex PCR reads. The data show around 520,000 distinct CDR3 sequences, less than 45% seen once. The sample consisted of peripheral blood or thyroid tissue (not recorded which). All receptors come from an adult man with Graves' hyperthyroidism.

This chain joins TRBV20-1 and TRBJ2-5, with TRBD2 identical over 10 bases. The end of the DNA is better explained by TRBJ2-1, so the J call may be wrong. Germline assignment: CDR1 DFQATT and CDR2 SNEGSKA (reference sequence). The CDR3 length is 15 residues. CDR3 region: CSARDSSGSYNEQFF. The CDR3 DNA reads as TGCAGTGCTAGAGATTCTAGCGGGAGCTACAATGAGCAGTTCTTC.

The chain joins TRBV9 to TRBJ2-2; TRBD2 matches at 16 bases. The length of the CDR3 is 17 residues. V was clipped by 7 bases and J by 4 bases; unmatched bases: 7. CDR1 and CDR2 (germline): SGDLS, YYNGEE. CDR3 amino acids: CASGGGLAGGPTGELFF. CDR3 coding DNA: TGTGCCAGCGGCGGGGGACTAGCGGGAGGGCCCACCGGGGAGCTGTTTTTT.

The rearrangement links TRBV7-9 to TRBJ2-7; perhaps D is TRBD1 or TRBD2 (5 bases each). CDR1 SEHNR and CDR2 FQNEAQ come from the germline V gene (reference sequence). The CDR3 runs to 12 residues. The V and J ends lost 5 bases and 6 bases respectively, with 11 bases between them. CDR3 region: CASSRGELEQYF. The DNA for the CDR3 is TGTGCCAGCAGCAGAGGGGAGCTCGAGCAGTACTTC.

J is TRBJ2-5 and V is TRBV7-9; D remains ambiguous. The CDR3 consists of 15 residues. The germline V gene encodes CDR1 SEHNR and CDR2 FQNEAQ (reference sequence). V lost 5 bases and J 5 bases, leaving 18 bases between the germline ends. CDR3 DNA: TGTGCCAGCAGCCCCCCTGGTTTGGTCGGGGAGACCCAGTACTTC. It translates to CASSPPGLVGETQYF.

This clonotype showed up just a few times. This chain connects TRBV20-1 to TRBJ1-2; D call uncertain. The germline V and J ends were trimmed by 3 bases and 3 bases, with 11 bases remaining between them. This CDR3 contains 13 residues. Germline loops: CDR1 DFQATT, CDR2 SNEGSKA (reference sequence). The DNA of the CDR3 is TGCAGTGCTAGTGATAGGGTTGACTATGGCTACACCTTC. It is translated as CSASDRVDYGYTF.

The chain joins TRBV5-1 to TRBJ2-2; 8 bases agree with TRBD2. The DNA end is more similar to TRBJ2-3, so the J call may be wrong. Per germline, CDR1 SGHRS and CDR2 YFSETQ. This CDR3 region has 15 residues. CDR3 nucleotides: TGCGCCAGCAGCTTGGACGGGGGGGCATGGGATACGCAGTATTTT. It yields the protein CASSLDGGAWDTQYF.

This clonotype was seen ten or more times. This chain joins TRBV29-1 and TRBJ1-1; TRBD1 might be the D (6 bases). CDR3 length equals 15 residues. Trimming removed 3 bases at V and 4 bases at J, with 18 bases between. Germline-derived CDR1 and CDR2 are SQVTM and ANQGSEA. In DNA, the CDR3 is TGCAGCGTTGACGCTTTTCAAGGGGGTGTCACTGAAGCTTTCTTT. Translated: CSVDAFQGGVTEAFF.

Concerning this clonotype: This CDR3 is missing its conserved last phenylalanine or tryptophan, likely due to a read error. It is unclear where the CDR3 begins or ends on the DNA, so no DNA is shown, and the CDR3 is as TCRdb lists it. The chain combines TRBV7-4 with TRBJ1-5. Germline V gene lookup returns CDR1 SGHVT and CDR2 SQSDAQ. From its first to its last residue, the CDR3 has 8 amino acids. This CDR3 is CASSLADP.

This rearrangement joins TRBV10-1 to TRBJ2-3; D is perhaps TRBD1 or TRBD2 (5 bases each). This CDR3 is 16 amino acids long. Germline CDR1 and CDR2: WNHNN and SYGVQD (reference sequence). Trimming removed 0 bases from V and 2 bases from J, with 12 bases in between. The CDR3 reads CASSESTGANTDTQYF. The CDR3 bases are TGCGCCAGCAGTGAGTCAACCGGGGCCAACACAGATACGCAGTATTTT.

This clonotype has ten or more counts. The rearrangement links TRBV19 to TRBJ2-7; 8 bases agree with TRBD1. J lost 4 bases, V lost 11 bases, and 10 bases had no gene match. Germline loops: CDR1 LNHDA, CDR2 SQIVND (reference sequence). The CDR3 loop spans 13 amino acids. The CDR3 DNA is TGTGCCTCCGGACAGGGTAGGGGATACGAGCAGTACTTC. The encoded protein is CASGQGRGYEQYF.

This clonotype was observed at least ten times. The chain joins TRBV6-5 to TRBJ1-6, with D hard to call. The CDR3 has 15 residues. The germline V gene encodes CDR1 MNHEY and CDR2 SVGAGI. The V end was cut by 0 bases, the J end by 10 bases, with 13 bases between. The CDR3 region is CASSYSSGLRSPLHF. The CDR3 DNA follows: TGTGCCAGCAGTTACTCATCGGGGTTACGCTCACCCCTCCACTTT.

Note on this clonotype: The germline gene is not matched at one end of the junction; a read error may be the cause. This chain links TRBV25-1 with TRBJ1-1; D gene unclear. The CDR3 is 14 residues long. Germline CDR1 and CDR2: MGHDK and SYGVNS. The CDR3 DNA reads TGTGCCAGCAGCCCGTCGGGGATGAAGACTGAAGCTTTCTTT. Encoded protein: CASSPSGMKTEAFF. The whole variable domain, filled in from reference TRBV25-1 and TRBJ1-1, reads EADIYQTPRYLVIGTGKKITLECSQTMGHDKMYWYQQDPGMELHLIHYSYGVNSTEKGDLSSESTVSRIRTEHFPLTLESARPSHTSQYLCASSPSGMKTEAFFGQGTRLTVV.

This clonotype has only one observation. An end of the junction does not agree with germline; a read error may underlie this. The chain combines TRBV7-8 with TRBJ1-5; D is perhaps TRBD1 (6 bases). This CDR3 comprises 16 residues. Germline lookup yields CDR1 SGHVS and CDR2 FQNEAQ. In nucleotides, the CDR3 is TGCGCCAGCAGCCAAGAAGAGCAGGGGTTTGCTCAGCCCCAGCATTTT. It yields the protein CASSQEEQGFAQPQHF. Full variable domain (missing parts from reference TRBV7-8 and TRBJ1-5): GAGVSQSPRYKVAKRGQDVALRCDPISGHVSLFWYQQALGQGPEFLTYFQNEAQLDKSGLPSDRFFAERPEGSVSTLKIQRTQQEDSAVYLCASSQEEQGFAQPQHFGDGTRLSIL.

The gene calls are TRBV7-8 and TRBJ1-1, with 9 bases identical to TRBD1. Looked up from germline, CDR1 is SGHVS and CDR2 is FQNEAQ. There are 16 residues in the CDR3. V lost 2 bases, J lost 1 base, and 5 bases stayed unmatched. DNA for the CDR3: TGTGCCAGCAGCTTAATTCCGGGACAGGGGAACACTGAAGCTTTCTTT. Translation gives CASSLIPGQGNTEAFF. Together with reference TRBV7-8 and TRBJ1-1, the CDR3 gives the full variable domain: GAGVSQSPRYKVAKRGQDVALRCDPISGHVSLFWYQQALGQGPEFLTYFQNEAQLDKSGLPSDRFFAERPEGSVSTLKIQRTQQEDSAVYLCASSLIPGQGNTEAFFGQGTRLTVV.

This clonotype was observed a handful of times. The V and J genes are TRBV7-9 and TRBJ2-7; 7 bases map to TRBD1. V gave up 7 bases and J gave up 4 bases; unmatched junction bases: 16. Looked up from germline, CDR1 is SEHNR and CDR2 is FQNEAQ (reference sequence). The CDR3 has 16 amino acids. Here the CDR3 reads CASILRTGSTPYEQYF. CDR3 in DNA: TGTGCCAGCATTCTCCGGACAGGATCCACGCCATACGAGCAGTACTTC.

This clonotype was seen at least ten times. V and J are TRBV10-3 and TRBJ2-2, with D perhaps matching TRBD1 or TRBD2 (6 bases each). Trimming cost V 0 bases and J 7 bases, with 12 bases left between them. Germline V gene data show CDR1 as ENHRY and CDR2 as SYGVKD. This CDR3 is 15 amino acids long. The CDR3 is CAISESGGASGELFF. CDR3 DNA sequence: TGTGCCATCAGTGAGTCGGGGGGCGCGAGCGGGGAGCTGTTTTTT.

At least ten counts were recorded for this clonotype. The chain carries TRBV6-5 and TRBJ1-2; D call uncertain. This CDR3 comprises 12 residues. Trimming stripped 8 bases from V and 0 bases from J, with 7 bases between. From germline, CDR1 is MNHEY and CDR2 SVGAGI. This chain's CDR3 is CASGLTNYGYTF. In DNA, the CDR3 is TGTGCCAGCGGACTTACTAACTATGGCTACACCTTC.

The chain links TRBV2 to TRBJ2-7; D not resolved. Germline lookup yields CDR1 SNHLY and CDR2 FYNNEI. V lost 2 bases and J 3 bases, leaving 8 bases between the germline ends. The CDR3 covers 13 residues. The CDR3, as DNA: TGTGCCAGCAGTGAACTGGGCTTCTACGAGCAGTACTTC. Its protein is CASSELGFYEQYF.

J is TRBJ1-3 and V is TRBV19; D uncertain. Trimming took 6 bases from V and 0 from J, leaving 18 bases between them. The germline CDR1 and CDR2 sequences are LNHDA and SQIVND (reference sequence). This CDR3 is 17 amino acids long. This CDR3 reads CASSPTATKASGNTIYF. In DNA, the CDR3 is TGTGCCAGTAGCCCAACAGCCACAAAAGCCTCTGGAAACACCATATATTTT.

This chain uses TRBV10-3 with TRBJ2-7, with D possibly matching TRBD2 (6 bases). The V gene lost 5 bases and the J gene lost 6 bases, with 17 bases spanning the gap. The CDR3 length is 14 residues. CDR1 and CDR2 (germline): ENHRY, SYGVKD. The CDR3 DNA reads as TGTGCCATCAGTTCGCCAGGGACTTTAGGCGAGCAGTACTTC. Protein sequence: CAISSPGTLGEQYF.

This clonotype was observed a few times. This chain connects TRBV6-6 to TRBJ1-1; 9 bases map to TRBD1. The CDR3 runs 16 residues. The germline CDR1 and CDR2 sequences are MNHNY and SVGAGI (reference sequence). The V gene end was trimmed by 5 bases and the J gene end by 5 bases; junction bases not matched to a gene: 12. This chain's CDR3 is CASSAQTGGGVTEAFF. CDR3 DNA: TGTGCCAGCAGTGCACAAACAGGGGGCGGGGTGACTGAAGCTTTCTTT.